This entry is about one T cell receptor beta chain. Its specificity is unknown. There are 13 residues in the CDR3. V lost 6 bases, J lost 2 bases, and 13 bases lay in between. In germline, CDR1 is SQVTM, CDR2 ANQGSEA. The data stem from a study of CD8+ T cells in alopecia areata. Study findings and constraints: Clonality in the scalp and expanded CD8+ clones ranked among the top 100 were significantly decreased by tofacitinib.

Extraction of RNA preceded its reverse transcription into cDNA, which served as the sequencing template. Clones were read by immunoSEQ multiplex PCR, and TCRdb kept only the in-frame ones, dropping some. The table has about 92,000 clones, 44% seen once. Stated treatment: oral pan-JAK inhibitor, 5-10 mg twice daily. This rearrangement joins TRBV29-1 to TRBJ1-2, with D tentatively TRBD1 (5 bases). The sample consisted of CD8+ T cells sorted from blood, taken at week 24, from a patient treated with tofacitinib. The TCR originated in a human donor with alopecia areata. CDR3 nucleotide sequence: TGCAGCGTCGACGGGGGAATGAACTATGGCTACACCTTC. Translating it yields CSVDGGMNYGYTF.